This passage covers 9 T cell receptor beta chains from one sample sequenced in a study of T cell responses to AZD1222 COVID-19 vaccine. Measured with immunoSEQ multiplex PCR; TCRdb has only the in-frame clones, and not every one. The sample consists of 150,000 to 200,000 clones, around 94% of them appearing once. The source material was peripheral blood, sampled 28 days after the second AZD1222 dose. The receptors shown here come from an adult who received the AZD1222 COVID-19 vaccine.

This chain joins TRBV18 and TRBJ1-2; unclear D gene. The CDR3 consists of 11 residues. Trimming stripped 1 base from V and 8 bases from J, with 5 bases between. Germline V lookup: CDR1 KGHSH, CDR2 LQKENI. The CDR3, as DNA: TGTGCCAGCTCACCACGGGAGGGCTACACCTTC. Translation: CASSPREGYTF.

V usage is TRBV12-3 or TRBV12-4 and J usage is TRBJ2-2; D is undetermined. The ends were cut back, 4 bases at V and 5 bases at J, with 5 bases in the middle. This CDR3 region has 12 residues. The DNA for the CDR3 is TGTGCCAGCAGTTCCGGGACCGGGGAGCTGTTTTTT. It translates to CASSSGTGELFF.

The chain has TRBV11-2 and TRBJ2-7, with 8 nucleotides matching TRBD2. V shed 10 bases and J 5 bases; nucleotides not matched to a gene: 7. Germline V lookup: CDR1 SGHAT, CDR2 FQNNGV. The CDR3 extends over 12 amino acids. The chain's CDR3 is CATEHSGDEQYF. The CDR3 nucleotides read TGTGCCACCGAACATAGCGGGGACGAGCAGTACTTC.

This clone was seen a single time. The chain recombines TRBV24-1 with TRBJ2-1; D might be TRBD2 (5 bases). Per germline, CDR1 KGHDR and CDR2 SFDVKD. This CDR3 contains 16 residues. V was trimmed by 0 bases and J by 5 bases, leaving 13 bases between them. The CDR3 nucleotides are TGTGCCACCAGTGATTTGTCTCGGGGTTCGGACAATGAGCAGTTCTTC. Protein: CATSDLSRGSDNEQFF.

The genes are TRBV2 and TRBJ1-4, with D unclear. The germline V and J ends were trimmed by 6 bases and 14 bases, with 13 bases remaining between them. In germline, CDR1 is SNHLY, CDR2 FYNNEI. This CDR3 spans 11 amino acids. CDR3 coding DNA: TGTGCCAGCAGAGACCATTTCCGCCTGTTTTTT. Protein sequence: CASRDHFRLFF.

The CDR3 nucleotides read TGTGCCTGGAGGACAGGGGGCTCGACTGAAGCTTTCTTT. Encoded protein: CAWRTGGSTEAFF. The chain has TRBV30 and TRBJ1-1; TRBD1 matches 10 bases. The germline CDR1 and CDR2 sequences are GTSNPN and SVGIG (reference sequence). There are 13 residues in the CDR3. Trimming cost V 3 bases and J 5 bases; bases outside gene matches: 3.

This clone has just one count. The rearrangement links TRBV24-1 to TRBJ2-1; no definite D call. Deletions cut 1 base from V and 6 bases from J, with 6 bases between. This CDR3 contains 13 residues. Germline V CDR1 and CDR2: KGHDR, SFDVKD. The CDR3 loop reads CATSDLPSNEQFF. DNA for the CDR3: TGTGCCACCAGTGATTTACCCTCCAATGAGCAGTTCTTC.

This clone was seen just once. The chain is built from TRBV19 and TRBJ2-1, with 8 bases identical to TRBD2. CDR1 is LNHDA, CDR2 SQIVND, per germline (reference sequence). The CDR3 covers 15 residues. Losses at the gene ends were 4 bases for V and 7 bases for J; bases not matched to a gene: 9. The CDR3: CASSSPGTRTNEQFF. The CDR3 nucleotides read TGTGCCAGTAGTAGTCCCGGGACTAGGACGAATGAGCAGTTCTTC. Supplemented by reference TRBV19 and TRBJ2-1, the full variable domain reads DGGITQSPKYLFRKEGQNVTLSCEQNLNHDAMYWYRQDPGQGLRLIYYSQIVNDFQKGDIAEGYSVSREKKESFPLTVTSAQKNPTAFYLCASSSPGTRTNEQFFGPGTRLTVL.

The CDR3 nucleotides read TGTGCCAGCAGTCGGGACTTTAACACCGGGGAGCTGTTTTTT. It yields the protein CASSRDFNTGELFF. The V and J genes are TRBV5-4 and TRBJ2-2; possibly TRBD2 for D (6 bases). The CDR3 has 14 residues. The germline CDR1 and CDR2 sequences are SGHNT and YYREEE (reference sequence). V gave up 5 bases and J gave up 2 bases, with 10 bases separating them.